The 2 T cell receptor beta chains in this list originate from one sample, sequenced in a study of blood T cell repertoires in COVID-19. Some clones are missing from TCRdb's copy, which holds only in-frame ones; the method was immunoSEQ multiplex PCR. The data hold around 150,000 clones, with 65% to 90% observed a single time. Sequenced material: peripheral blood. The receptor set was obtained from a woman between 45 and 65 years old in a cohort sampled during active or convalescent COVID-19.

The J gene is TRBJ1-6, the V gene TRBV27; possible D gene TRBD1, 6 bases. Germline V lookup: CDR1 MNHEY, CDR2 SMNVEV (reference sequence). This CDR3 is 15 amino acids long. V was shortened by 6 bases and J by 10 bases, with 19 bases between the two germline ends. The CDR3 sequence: CASRDHSPGVSPLHF. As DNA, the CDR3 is TGTGCCAGCAGGGACCATTCGCCAGGGGTCTCACCCCTCCACTTT.

CDR3 DNA: TGTGCCAGCAGTCGTCGGGTAGCGGGGCCCCTAGACATTCAGTACTTC. Translating gives CASSRRVAGPLDIQYF. This chain connects TRBV27 to TRBJ2-4, with 8 bases lining up with TRBD2. Germline lookup yields CDR1 MNHEY and CDR2 SMNVEV (reference sequence). V shed 5 bases and J 8 bases; nucleotides not matched to a gene: 14. This CDR3 contains 16 residues.